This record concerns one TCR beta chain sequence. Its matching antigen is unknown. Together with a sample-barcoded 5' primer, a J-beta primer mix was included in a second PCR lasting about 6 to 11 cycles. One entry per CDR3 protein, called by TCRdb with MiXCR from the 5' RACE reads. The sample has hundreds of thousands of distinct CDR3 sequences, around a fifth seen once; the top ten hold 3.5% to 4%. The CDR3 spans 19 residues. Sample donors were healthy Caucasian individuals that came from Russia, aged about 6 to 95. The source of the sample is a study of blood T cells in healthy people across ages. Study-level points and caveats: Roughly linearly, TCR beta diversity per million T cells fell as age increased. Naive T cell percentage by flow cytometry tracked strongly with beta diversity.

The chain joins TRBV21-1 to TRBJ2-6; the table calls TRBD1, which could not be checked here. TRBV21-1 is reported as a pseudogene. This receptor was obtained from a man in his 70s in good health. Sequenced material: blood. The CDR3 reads CASRGTSPLQSSGANVLTF. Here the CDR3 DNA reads TGTGCCAGCAGGGGGACATCTCCCCTACAGTCCTCAGGGGCCAACGTCCTGACTTTC.